Shown below are 10 T cell receptor beta chains from a single sample sequenced in a study of cytomegalovirus exposure and HLA in healthy donors (dated by TCRdb to about 2017). The method behind the library was the immunoSEQ multiplex PCR assay. A mixture of 60 forward primers for TCR Vbeta segments and 13 reverse primers for TCR Jbeta segments was used in the multiplex PCR. In its TCRdb copy, this immuneACCESS table keeps in-frame sequences only and misses some clones. Where compared with another copy, unresolved V genes explain less than half of these, and the others have no known cause. Here the sample has 99,000 or so clones; 13% to 15% occur a single time. Around 0.9% of the sample belongs to the ten largest clones. The material sequenced was PBMCs. These receptors were collected from a female donor in good health and CMV-seronegative.

This clone was seen only a few times. This rearrangement joins TRBV19 to TRBJ1-1, with a tentative D call TRBD1 (5 bases). Trimming removed 7 bases at V and 3 bases at J, with 15 bases between. CDR1 and CDR2 (germline): LNHDA, SQIVND (reference sequence). The CDR3 contains 14 residues. The CDR3 loop reads CASKRQGTYTEAFF. DNA for the CDR3: TGTGCCAGTAAACGGCAGGGAACCTACACTGAAGCTTTCTTT.

This clone has just a few counts. The chain carries TRBV7-9 and TRBJ1-1; no firm D call. The germline V and J ends were trimmed by 2 bases and 3 bases, with 13 bases remaining between them. The CDR3 is 15 amino acids. Germline loops: CDR1 SEHNR, CDR2 FQNEAQ (reference sequence). For the CDR3, the DNA is TGTGCCAGCAGCTTATTCGGAGGCGGGGACACTGAAGCTTTCTTT. Encoded protein: CASSLFGGGDTEAFF.

This chain joins TRBV2 and TRBJ2-1; 7 bases match TRBD1. The J segment lost 4 bases and the V segment lost 6 bases, leaving 9 bases of the junction unmatched. Germline V gene data show CDR1 as SNHLY and CDR2 as FYNNEI. The length of the CDR3 is 15 residues. The CDR3 reads CASRGRDRKYNEQFF. The CDR3, as DNA: TGTGCCAGCAGGGGCCGGGACAGAAAGTACAATGAGCAGTTCTTC.

This clone was counted between two and nine times. The chain employs TRBV28 and TRBJ2-1; 8 nucleotides align to TRBD1. The junction had 11 bases not matched to a gene; V was cut back by 5 bases and J by 5 bases. CDR3 length equals 16 residues. CDR1 and CDR2 (germline): MDHEN, SYDVKM. CDR3 sequence reads: CASSLTGDRLDNEQFF. The CDR3 DNA reads TGTGCCAGCAGTCTCACAGGGGACAGGCTCGACAATGAGCAGTTCTTC.

The J gene is TRBJ2-5, the V gene TRBV15, with 7 nucleotides matching TRBD2. The CDR3 has 15 amino acids. Unmatched junction bases numbered 6, after V lost 0 bases and J lost 5 bases. Germline lookup yields CDR1 LNHNV and CDR2 YYDKDF (reference sequence). CDR3 nucleotides: TGTGCCACCAGCAGAGATGCGGGGGACGGGGAGACCCAGTACTTC. It translates to CATSRDAGDGETQYF.

The chain is built from TRBV15 and TRBJ1-2; 7 bases fit TRBD1. In germline, CDR1 is LNHNV, CDR2 YYDKDF (reference sequence). This CDR3 spans 16 amino acids. Losses at the gene ends were 3 bases for V and 4 bases for J; bases not matched to a gene: 11. Here the CDR3 reads CATSRDRDSEIYGYTF. The CDR3 nucleotides are TGTGCCACCAGCAGGGACCGGGACAGCGAAATCTATGGCTACACCTTC.

The rearrangement uses TRBV7-2 and TRBJ1-1; 11 nucleotides agree with TRBD1. The germline V gene has CDR1 SGHTA and CDR2 FQGNSA. CDR3 size: 15 residues. V shed 5 bases, J shed 4 bases, and the junction held 6 bases outside the gene matches. The CDR3 DNA follows: TGTGCCAGCAGCCCCACGGACAGGGGGCCCACTGAAGCTTTCTTT. Translation gives CASSPTDRGPTEAFF.

V is TRBV5-1 and J is TRBJ1-1; the match to TRBD1 covers 12 bases. The CDR3 spans 15 residues. V dropped 3 bases and J dropped 4; count of bases not matched to a gene: 4. Germline V gene lookup returns CDR1 SGHRS and CDR2 YFSETQ. The CDR3 nucleotides are TGCGCCAGCAGCTGGGGACAGGGGGCGAGCACTGAAGCTTTCTTT. The encoded protein is CASSWGQGASTEAFF. Complete variable domain (other parts from reference TRBV5-1 and TRBJ1-1): KAGVTQTPRYLIKTRGQQVTLSCSPISGHRSVSWYQQTPGQGLQFLFEYFSETQRNKGNFPGRFSGRQFSNSRSEMNVSTLELGDSALYLCASSWGQGASTEAFFGQGTRLTVV.

This clone has more than one count but fewer than ten. V usage is TRBV5-1 and J usage is TRBJ2-3, with TRBD2 matching over 10 bases. V lost 0 bases to trimming and J lost 1 base; unmatched junction nucleotides: 2. From germline, CDR1 is SGHRS and CDR2 YFSETQ. This CDR3 contains 16 residues. CDR3 DNA: TGCGCCAGCAGCTTGGTAGCGGGGGGCCGCACAGATACGCAGTATTTT. It specifies CASSLVAGGRTDTQYF.

This clone has more than one count but fewer than ten. CDR3: CASSQGTGGYYGYTF. The CDR3 region has the DNA TGCGCCAGCAGCCAAGGTACAGGTGGCTACTATGGCTACACCTTC. This chain connects TRBV4-3 to TRBJ1-2; D possibly corresponds to TRBD1 (5 bases). Trimming shortened V by 1 base and J by 3 bases, and 12 bases separated the two germline ends. Germline lookup yields CDR1 LGHNA and CDR2 YSLEER. This CDR3 spans 15 amino acids.